Given below is one TCR beta chain in context. This clone appeared a few times. Its antigen is unknown. Base qualities are not recorded, but no much larger clone differs from it by a single base. The protocol used for the library was the immunoSEQ multiplex PCR assay. For the multiplex PCR, a mixture combining 60 forward primers for TCR Vbeta segments and 13 reverse primers for TCR Jbeta segments was used. A multiplex PCR assay on genomic DNA amplified the CDR3 region of rearranged TCR beta genes. The Illumina HiSeq System was used to sequence the amplified TCR beta libraries as 87-base-pair reads. From the authors' description of their analysis: Across the 600 to 700 repertoires, a later analysis counted 80 million or so unique TCR beta chains, 9.5 million to 13 million of which were shared by at least two donors. A nearest-neighbor algorithm error-corrected the raw reads and collapsed the reads into unique sequences, merging closely related sequences to remove PCR and sequencing errors. To assign V, D and J gene segments, CDR3 sequences were aligned to IMGT reference sequences. For a sequence to be retained, a match of at least six nucleotides to both a V gene segment and a J gene segment was required. A rearrangement counted as productive if the CDR3 had no stop codons and remained in frame with V and J, and every other rearrangement counted as non-productive. CDR3 was defined according to IMGT convention as the region running from the second conserved V-encoded cysteine to the conserved J-encoded phenylalanine. The earlier analysis of 587 of the donors excluded any sequence lacking an unambiguous match to a single V gene segment. An earlier analysis of several hundred of the donors called V segments functional above 56.7% productive rearrangements and segregating when the between-donor standard deviation exceeded 5%. To diagnose cytomegalovirus status from the catalog of TCR beta chain sequences, a statistical classification framework was built. V and J gene assignment, in a later analysis, came from comparing TCR nucleotide sequences with IMGT/GENE-DB human TR gene sequences. The TCRdist pipeline was used in a later analysis to assign CDR3 sequences and most-parsimonious VDJ recombination scenarios. In a later analysis, each TCR beta chain was defined by its CDR3 amino acid sequence together with its V-gene family, and reads without a unique V-gene family were excluded. In a later analysis, nearly 600 highly shared, low-generation-probability nucleotide sequences were removed to address suspected cross-contamination and a sequencing artifact. In a later analysis, a clonal expansion index was calculated for each public chain from normalized within-repertoire ranks of inferred template counts. A later analysis computed generation probabilities with a VDJ recombination model fitted to out-of-frame rearrangements, and checked the results against IGoR. In a later analysis, hypergeometric tests were used to score TCR-TCR, TCR-HLA and TCR-CMV co-occurrence, with a repertoire-size bias correction applied to TCR pairs. In a later analysis, false discovery rates were estimated by permuting HLA or CMV assignments 20 times. In a later analysis, co-occurring TCRs were grouped with DBSCAN, and TCRdist sequence similarity was added when clustering was performed within HLA-allele-positive subsets. Repertoires with fewer than 30,000 or more than 120,000 public chains, plus five repertoires with anomalous nucleotide sharing, were excluded from co-occurrence clustering. The source is immuneACCESS, and TCRdb retained only in-frame sequences with V and J called. Part of the clones is not carried over; for the studies checked, unresolved V genes explain less than half of this, and the remainder is unexplained. The V and J calls and clone size come from that table; D and trimming were worked out from the DNA. The sample records around 150,000 clones, approximately 81% of which are singletons. Under 1.5% of the sample is held by the ten biggest clonotypes.

The sample originates from a study of cytomegalovirus exposure and HLA in healthy donors (dated 2017 in TCRdb). General notes on the study: An earlier analysis of about 560 of the donors reported over 250 Gb of sequence data and around 110 million unique TCR beta sequences obtained from about 200 million T cells. A later analysis re-analyzed previously published TCR beta repertoires from 666 donors and added high-resolution HLA genotyping to study TCR occurrence patterns. Among some 400 genotyped donors of the cohort, an average of approximately 220,000 unique TCR beta nucleotide sequences was sequenced per donor, of which about 20% were non-productive. Donor age, sex, ethnicity and CMV serostatus were collected together with the repertoire data. To decide whether each TCR beta V gene segment behaved as functional or pseudogenic, an earlier analysis of fewer than 750 of the donors relied on high-throughput TCR beta sequencing. The study combined high-throughput TCR immunosequencing, statistical association of individual TCRs with disease status, and machine learning to predict cytomegalovirus infection status. Approximately 310 gigabases of sequencing data and roughly 90 million unique TCR sequences were included in an early release covering roughly 700 HLA-typed donors. Genome-wide SNP genotypes for about 65% of the 666 donors were used in a later genetic analysis, which treated that subset as a discovery cohort. Among the approximately 400 genotyped donors, around 81% belonged to the genetic ancestry cluster associated with self-reported Caucasian donors. Four to six DR-DQ haplotypes were handled as single units for association and clustering, since linkage in the cohort was strong. Every discovery cohort repertoire had been produced on one sequencing platform. The aim of the study was to test whether cataloging public T cell receptors could identify signatures of past pathogen exposure. Rather than drawing on any new phenotypic data, the later analysis identified candidate immune exposures from TCR beta sequences and the way those sequences occurred across donors. Along with the approximately 600-subject first cohort, a separate validation cohort of around 120 different subjects was used. HLA typing included class I and class II loci at four-digit resolution. The study used immunosequencing to profile the T cell repertoires of approximately 690 subjects and linked those repertoires to cytomegalovirus serostatus. Typing coverage differed by locus: A, B, C, DRB1 and DQB1 were typed in roughly 620-630 donors, DQA1 in about 500, DPA1 in approximately 600, and DPB1 in roughly 450.

The CDR3 holds 15 amino acids from the cysteine to the phenylalanine. Kept here is only the CDR3 DNA, which spans 45 bases and is read in frame from base 1. CDR1 SGHDN and CDR2 FVKESK were looked up in the germline V gene. For this chain, trimming is 4 bases at the V end and 8 bases at the J end, and the number of junction bases without a gene match is 9. The cohort comprised around 690 healthy bone marrow donors. At the time of sampling, all cohort members were nominally healthy, though unrecorded immune exposures were likely present. The donor tested CMV seronegative and was one of the 352 seronegative cohort members. Each donor provided a peripheral blood sample, and peripheral blood mononuclear cells were used for TCR beta sequencing. The Qiagen DNeasy Blood Extraction Kit was used to extract genomic DNA from the blood cell samples. What the authors observed across the whole study: The study gave a list of 150 to 200 TCR beta chains associated with cytomegalovirus. The only immune exposure information available for the cohort was CMV serostatus. Compared with the roughly 670-donor mean, donors in an Asian-associated ancestry cluster had fewer N-insertions in productive TCRs, according to a later genetic analysis. Most TCR sequences were observed very rarely across donors, whereas some public TCRs were present in many individuals. In a later analysis, the rate of TCR association differed among HLA loci, with DRB1 alleles having the most associated TCRs and HLA-C alleles having the fewest. In vitro tests confirmed that a few of the cytomegalovirus-associated TCR beta chains recognize cytomegalovirus antigens. The cohort was sequenced for TCR beta chains only, and without alpha or paired-chain data the features that could be detected were limited. In a later analysis, 16,951 TCR beta sequences were associated with specific HLA alleles at a false discovery rate of 0.05. Strong co-occurrence of HLA alleles, especially DR and DQ, made assigning TCR associations to individual alleles difficult. A later analysis found that HLA-associated TCR beta chains were more clonally expanded and had lower generation probabilities than equally common non-associated chains. In a later genetic analysis, a missense DCLRE1C variant was associated with V-gene and J-gene trimming of TCR beta chains, and the association was replicated in an independent cohort. The classifier was reported to diagnose cytomegalovirus status with high specificity and sensitivity in both the original cohort and the validation cohort. The 87-base-pair reads could not distinguish some IMGT-functional V segments, including TRBV6-2 and TRBV6-3, so those segments were excluded. According to a later analysis, most CMV-associated TCR beta chains appeared to be HLA-restricted, and the HLA associations seemed to be driven largely by CMV exposure. Broadly in line with IMGT annotations, most TCR beta V segments showed up in productive rearrangements about 90% or about 30% of the time in an earlier analysis of several hundred of the donors. According to a later analysis, parvovirus B19, influenza, CMV and Epstein-Barr virus appeared linked to several top co-occurrence clusters. Because HLA typing was missing for some donors at each locus, association tests included only the typed subset. Because counts were too low, about 15 rarely observed V segments, including chromosome 9 orphons, were left out of the earlier analysis of about 500 of the donors. According to the authors, the approach could potentially be generalized to other disease states and immunological phenotypes. The sequencing pipeline was judged likely to have produced a cluster of highly shared sequence variants as a technical artifact. Linkage disequilibrium might explain the correlated functional status among segregating V segments, but an unknown experimental factor could not be excluded. The presence/absence analyses assumed that sequencing depth was roughly uniform across donors, and that assumption may not be true. A further reported finding was that TCR beta sequences accurately predicted the HLA-A and HLA-B alleles for most subjects in the first cohort.

This clonotype originated in a man aged 18 to 30 in good health and CMV-seronegative. Recombination joined TRBV14 with TRBJ2-2; 8 middle bases align to TRBD1. Sequencing input: PBMCs. The CDR3 in this case is CASSPGQGLMGELFF. DNA sequence: TGTGCCAGCAGCCCCGGACAGGGATTAATGGGGGAGCTGTTTTTT. The CDR3, completed at both ends by the reference TRBV14 and TRBJ2-2 genes, gives the full variable domain EAGVTQFPSHSVIEKGQTVTLRCDPISGHDNLYWYRRVMGKEIKFLLHFVKESKQDESGMPNNRFLAERTGGTYSTLKVQPAELEDSGVYFCASSPGQGLMGELFFGEGSRLTVL.